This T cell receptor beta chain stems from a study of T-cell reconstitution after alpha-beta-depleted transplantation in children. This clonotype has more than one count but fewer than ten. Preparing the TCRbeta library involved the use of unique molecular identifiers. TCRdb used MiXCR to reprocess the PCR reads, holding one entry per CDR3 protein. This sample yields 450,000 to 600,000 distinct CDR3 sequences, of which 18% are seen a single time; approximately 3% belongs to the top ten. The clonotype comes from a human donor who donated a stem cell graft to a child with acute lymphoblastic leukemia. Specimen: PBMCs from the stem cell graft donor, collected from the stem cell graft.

The CDR3 loop reads CASKLAPLDNEQFF. CDR3 DNA: TGCGCCAGCAAACTAGCACCCCTGGACAATGAGCAGTTCTTC. V gene TRBV10-1 combines with J gene TRBJ2-1; maybe TRBD2 (6 bases). The germline V gene has CDR1 WNHNN and CDR2 SYGVQD (reference sequence). V was shortened by 7 bases and J by 5 bases, with 15 bases between the two germline ends. This CDR3 contains 14 residues.